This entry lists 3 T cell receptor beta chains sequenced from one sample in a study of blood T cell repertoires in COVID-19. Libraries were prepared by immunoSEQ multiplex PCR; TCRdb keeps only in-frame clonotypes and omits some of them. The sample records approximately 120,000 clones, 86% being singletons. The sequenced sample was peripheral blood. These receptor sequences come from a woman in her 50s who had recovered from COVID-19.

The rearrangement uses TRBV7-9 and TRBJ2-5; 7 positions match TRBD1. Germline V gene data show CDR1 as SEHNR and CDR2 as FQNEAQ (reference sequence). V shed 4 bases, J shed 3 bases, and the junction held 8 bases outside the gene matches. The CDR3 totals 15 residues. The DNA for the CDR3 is TGTGCCAGCAGCTCCCTCGGGACAGTAAAAGAGACCCAGTACTTC. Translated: CASSSLGTVKETQYF.

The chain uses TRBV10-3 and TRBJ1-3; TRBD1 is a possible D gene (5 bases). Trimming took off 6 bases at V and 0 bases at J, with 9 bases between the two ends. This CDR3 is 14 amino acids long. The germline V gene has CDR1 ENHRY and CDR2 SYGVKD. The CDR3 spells CAIRRDSSGNTIYF. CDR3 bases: TGTGCCATCAGGAGAGACAGCTCTGGAAACACCATATATTTT.

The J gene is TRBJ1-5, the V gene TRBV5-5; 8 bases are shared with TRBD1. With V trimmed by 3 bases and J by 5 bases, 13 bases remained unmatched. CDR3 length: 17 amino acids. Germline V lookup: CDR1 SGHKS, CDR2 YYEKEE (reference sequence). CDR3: CASSYNTDRGGYQPQHF. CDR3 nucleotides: TGTGCCAGCAGCTATAATACCGACAGGGGTGGTTATCAGCCCCAGCATTTT.